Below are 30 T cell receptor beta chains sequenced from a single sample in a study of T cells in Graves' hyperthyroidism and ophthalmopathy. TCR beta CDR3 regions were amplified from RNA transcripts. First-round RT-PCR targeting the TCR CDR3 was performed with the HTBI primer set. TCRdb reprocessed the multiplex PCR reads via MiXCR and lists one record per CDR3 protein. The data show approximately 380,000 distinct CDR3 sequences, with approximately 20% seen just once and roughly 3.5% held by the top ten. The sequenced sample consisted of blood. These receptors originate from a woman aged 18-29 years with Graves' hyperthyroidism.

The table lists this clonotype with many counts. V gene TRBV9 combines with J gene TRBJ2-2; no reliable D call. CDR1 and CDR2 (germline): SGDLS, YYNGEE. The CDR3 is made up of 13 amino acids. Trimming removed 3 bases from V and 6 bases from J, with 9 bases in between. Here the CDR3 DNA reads TGTGCCAGCAGCGCCGGGTCTCCCGGGGAGCTGTTTTTT. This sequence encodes CASSAGSPGELFF. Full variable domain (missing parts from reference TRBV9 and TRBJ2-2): DSGVTQTPKHLITATGQRVTLRCSPRSGDLSVYWYQQSLDQGLQFLIQYYNGEERAKGNILERFSAQQFPDLHSELNLSSLELGDSALYFCASSAGSPGELFFGEGSRLTVL.

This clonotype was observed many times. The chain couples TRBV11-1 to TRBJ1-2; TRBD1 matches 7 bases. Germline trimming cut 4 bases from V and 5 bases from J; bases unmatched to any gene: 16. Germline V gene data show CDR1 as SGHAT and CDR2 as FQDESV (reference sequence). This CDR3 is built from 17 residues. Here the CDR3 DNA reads TGTGCCAGCAGCTCGCTCCGACCCCGGACAGGCAATTATGGCTACACCTTC. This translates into CASSSLRPRTGNYGYTF.

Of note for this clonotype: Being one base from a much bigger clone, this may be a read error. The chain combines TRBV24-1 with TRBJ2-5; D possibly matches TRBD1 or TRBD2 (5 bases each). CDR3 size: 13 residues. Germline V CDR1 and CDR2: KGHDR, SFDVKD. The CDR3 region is CATAPRGQDTQYF. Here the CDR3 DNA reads TGTGCCACTGCTCCGAGGGGTCAAGATACCCAGTACTTC.

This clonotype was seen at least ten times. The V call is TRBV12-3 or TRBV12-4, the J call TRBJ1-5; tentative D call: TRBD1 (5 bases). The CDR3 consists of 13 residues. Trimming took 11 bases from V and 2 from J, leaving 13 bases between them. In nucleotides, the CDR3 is TGTGCCGCGGGGGGTGGTGGCAATCAGCCCCAGCATTTT. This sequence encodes CAAGGGGNQPQHF.

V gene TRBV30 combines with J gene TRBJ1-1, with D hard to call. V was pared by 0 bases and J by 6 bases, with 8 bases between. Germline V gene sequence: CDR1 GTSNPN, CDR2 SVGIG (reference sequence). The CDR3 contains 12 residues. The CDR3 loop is CAWSVRMPEAFF. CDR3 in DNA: TGTGCCTGGAGTGTACGGATGCCTGAAGCTTTCTTT.

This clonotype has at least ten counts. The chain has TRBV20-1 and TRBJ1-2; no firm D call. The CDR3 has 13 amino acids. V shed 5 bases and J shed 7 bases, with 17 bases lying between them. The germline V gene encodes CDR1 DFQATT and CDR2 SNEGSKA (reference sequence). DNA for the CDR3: TGCAGTGCTGCCCCGGATTTCGAAGCTGGCTACACCTTC. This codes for CSAAPDFEAGYTF.

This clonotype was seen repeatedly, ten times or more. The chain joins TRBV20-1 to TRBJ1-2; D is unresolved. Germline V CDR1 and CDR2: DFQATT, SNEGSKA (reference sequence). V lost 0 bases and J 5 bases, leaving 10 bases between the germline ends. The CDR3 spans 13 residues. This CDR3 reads CSARDFDGYGYTF. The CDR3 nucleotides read TGCAGTGCTAGAGATTTCGACGGATATGGCTACACCTTC.

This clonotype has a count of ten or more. The CDR3 loop reads CASSELQGGTEAFF. The CDR3, as DNA: TGTGCCAGCAGTGAATTACAGGGAGGCACTGAAGCTTTCTTT. The J gene is TRBJ1-1, the V gene TRBV6-1, with a tentative D call TRBD1 (6 bases). Deletions cut 2 bases from V and 4 bases from J, with 11 bases between. The CDR3 extends over 14 amino acids. CDR1 is MNHNS and CDR2 is SASEGT in the germline V gene.

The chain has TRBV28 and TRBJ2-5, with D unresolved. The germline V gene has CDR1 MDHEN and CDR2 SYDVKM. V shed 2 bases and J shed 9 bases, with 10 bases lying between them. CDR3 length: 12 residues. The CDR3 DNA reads TGTGCCAGCAGTTTACGCCGCGTGGCCCAGTACTTC. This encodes CASSLRRVAQYF.

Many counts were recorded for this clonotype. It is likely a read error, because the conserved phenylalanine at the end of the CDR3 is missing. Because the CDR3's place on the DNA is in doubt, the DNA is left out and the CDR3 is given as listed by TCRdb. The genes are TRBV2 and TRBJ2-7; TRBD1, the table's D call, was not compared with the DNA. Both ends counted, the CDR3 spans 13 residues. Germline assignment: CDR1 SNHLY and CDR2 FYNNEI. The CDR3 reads CASSELWGGLPPL.

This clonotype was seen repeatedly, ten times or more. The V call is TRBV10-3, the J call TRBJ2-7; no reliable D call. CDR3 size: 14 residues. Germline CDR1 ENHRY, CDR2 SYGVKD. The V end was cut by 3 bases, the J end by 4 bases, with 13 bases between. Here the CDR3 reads CAISDNADVYEQYF. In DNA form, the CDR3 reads TGTGCCATCAGTGATAATGCAGATGTATACGAGCAGTACTTC.

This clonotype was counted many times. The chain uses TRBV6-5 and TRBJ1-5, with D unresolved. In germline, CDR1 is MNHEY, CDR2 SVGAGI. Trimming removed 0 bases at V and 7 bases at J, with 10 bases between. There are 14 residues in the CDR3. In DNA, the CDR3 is TGTGCCAGCAGTTACTCGACGAACGAACAGCCCCAGCATTTT. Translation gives CASSYSTNEQPQHF.

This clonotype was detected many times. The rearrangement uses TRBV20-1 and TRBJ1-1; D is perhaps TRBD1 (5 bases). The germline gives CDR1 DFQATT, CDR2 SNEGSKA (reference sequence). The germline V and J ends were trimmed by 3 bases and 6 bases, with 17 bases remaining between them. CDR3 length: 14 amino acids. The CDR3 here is CSARSLTGGAEAFF. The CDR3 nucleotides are TGCAGTGCTAGGTCTCTGACTGGGGGAGCTGAAGCTTTCTTT.

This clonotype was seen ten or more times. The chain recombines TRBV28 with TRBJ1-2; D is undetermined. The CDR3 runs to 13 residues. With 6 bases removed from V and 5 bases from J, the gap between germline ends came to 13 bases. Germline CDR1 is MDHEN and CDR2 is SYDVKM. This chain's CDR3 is CASRGPAGYGYTF. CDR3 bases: TGTGCCAGCAGAGGACCGGCTGGTTATGGCTACACCTTC.

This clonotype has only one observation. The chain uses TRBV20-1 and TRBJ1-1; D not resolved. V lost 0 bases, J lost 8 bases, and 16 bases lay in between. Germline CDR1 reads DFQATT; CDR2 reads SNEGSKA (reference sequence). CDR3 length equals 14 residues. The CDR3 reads CSARDPLVPGEAFF. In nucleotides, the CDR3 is TGCAGTGCTAGAGATCCATTAGTTCCGGGGGAAGCTTTCTTT.

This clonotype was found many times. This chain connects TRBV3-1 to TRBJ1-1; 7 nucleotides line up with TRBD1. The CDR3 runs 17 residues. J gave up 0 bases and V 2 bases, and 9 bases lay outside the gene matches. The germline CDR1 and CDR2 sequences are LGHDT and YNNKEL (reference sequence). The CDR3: CASSQWLWDSLNTEAFF. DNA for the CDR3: TGTGCCAGCAGCCAATGGTTATGGGACAGCTTGAACACTGAAGCTTTCTTT.

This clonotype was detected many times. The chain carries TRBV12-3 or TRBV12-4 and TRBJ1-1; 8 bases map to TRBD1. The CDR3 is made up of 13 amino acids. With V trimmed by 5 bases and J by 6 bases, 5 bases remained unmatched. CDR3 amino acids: CASSPDRGPEAFF. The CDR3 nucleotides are TGTGCCAGCAGTCCCGACAGGGGCCCTGAAGCTTTCTTT.

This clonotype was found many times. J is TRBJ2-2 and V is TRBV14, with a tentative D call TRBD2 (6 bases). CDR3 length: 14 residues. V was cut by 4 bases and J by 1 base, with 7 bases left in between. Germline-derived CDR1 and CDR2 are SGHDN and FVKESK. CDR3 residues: CASSPRGNTGELFF. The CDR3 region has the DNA TGTGCCAGCAGCCCGCGGGGGAACACCGGGGAGCTGTTTTTT.

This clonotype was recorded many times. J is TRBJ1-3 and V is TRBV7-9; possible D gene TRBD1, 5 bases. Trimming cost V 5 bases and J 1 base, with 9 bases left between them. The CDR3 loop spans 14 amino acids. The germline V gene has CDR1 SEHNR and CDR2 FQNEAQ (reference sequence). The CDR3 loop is CASSQGVSGNTIYF. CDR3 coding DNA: TGTGCCAGCAGCCAAGGGGTATCTGGAAACACCATATATTTT.

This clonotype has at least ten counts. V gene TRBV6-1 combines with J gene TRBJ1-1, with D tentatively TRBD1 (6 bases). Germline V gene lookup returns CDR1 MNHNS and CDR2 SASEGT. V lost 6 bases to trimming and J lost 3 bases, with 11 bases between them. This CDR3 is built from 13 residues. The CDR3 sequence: CASSRTVDTEAFF. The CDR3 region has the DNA TGTGCCAGCAGCAGGACAGTCGACACTGAAGCTTTCTTT.

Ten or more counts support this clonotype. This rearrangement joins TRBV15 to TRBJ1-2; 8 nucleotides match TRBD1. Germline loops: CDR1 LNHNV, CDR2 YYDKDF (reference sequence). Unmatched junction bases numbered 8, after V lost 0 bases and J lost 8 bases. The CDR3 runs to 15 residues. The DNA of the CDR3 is TGTGCCACCAGCAGAGATAGGGGGACAGGTGACGGCTACACCTTC. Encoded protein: CATSRDRGTGDGYTF.

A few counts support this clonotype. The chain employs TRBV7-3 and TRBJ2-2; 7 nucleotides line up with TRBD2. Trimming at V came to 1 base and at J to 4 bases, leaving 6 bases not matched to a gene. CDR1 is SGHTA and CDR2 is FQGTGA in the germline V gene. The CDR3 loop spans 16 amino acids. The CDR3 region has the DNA TGTGCCAGCAGCTTAATGGGCGGGGGAGCCACCGGGGAGCTGTTTTTT. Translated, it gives CASSLMGGGATGELFF.

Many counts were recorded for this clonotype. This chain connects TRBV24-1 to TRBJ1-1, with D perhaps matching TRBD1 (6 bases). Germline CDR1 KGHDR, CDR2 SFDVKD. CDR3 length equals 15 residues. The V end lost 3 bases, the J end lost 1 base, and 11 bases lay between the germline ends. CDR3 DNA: TGTGCCACCAGTGATAGCAGGGGAAAGAACACTGAAGCTTTCTTT. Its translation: CATSDSRGKNTEAFF.

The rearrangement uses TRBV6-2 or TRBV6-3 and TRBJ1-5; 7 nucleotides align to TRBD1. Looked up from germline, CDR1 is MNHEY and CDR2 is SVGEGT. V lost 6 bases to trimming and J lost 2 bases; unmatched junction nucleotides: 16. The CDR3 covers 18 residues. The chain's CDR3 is CASRLQGNTEYGNQPQHF. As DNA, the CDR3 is TGTGCCAGCAGGTTACAGGGGAATACAGAATATGGCAATCAGCCCCAGCATTTT.

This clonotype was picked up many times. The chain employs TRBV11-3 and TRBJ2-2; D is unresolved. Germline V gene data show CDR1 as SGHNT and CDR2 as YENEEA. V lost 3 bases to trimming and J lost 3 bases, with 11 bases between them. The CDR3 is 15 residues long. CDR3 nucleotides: TGTGCCAGCAGCTTTATGGGCGGAGACACCGGGGAGCTGTTTTTT. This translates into CASSFMGGDTGELFF.

As DNA, the CDR3 is TGTGCCAGCAGAACCGGGACAGGGGCCAATCAGCCCCAGCATTTT. It is translated as CASRTGTGANQPQHF. The rearrangement joins TRBV2 to TRBJ1-5, with TRBD1 matching over 10 bases. V shed 6 bases and J 3 bases; nucleotides not matched to a gene: 5. The CDR3 sequence is 15 residues long. Germline lookup yields CDR1 SNHLY and CDR2 FYNNEI. Using reference TRBV2 and TRBJ1-5 for the parts outside the CDR3, the full variable domain is EPEVTQTPSHQVTQMGQEVILRCVPISNHLYFYWYRQILGQKVEFLVSFYNNEISEKSEIFDDQFSVERPDGSNFTLKIRSTKLEDSAMYFCASRTGTGANQPQHFGDGTRLSIL.

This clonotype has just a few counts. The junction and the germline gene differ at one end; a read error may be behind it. For the CDR3, the DNA is TGTGCCACCGACGGGGGGGCCTCCGGGGAGCTGTTCTTT. The encoded protein is CATDGGASGELFF. This sequence joins TRBV10-3 and TRBJ2-2; 8 positions match TRBD2. CDR1 is ENHRY and CDR2 is SYGVKD in the germline V gene. The CDR3 covers 13 residues.

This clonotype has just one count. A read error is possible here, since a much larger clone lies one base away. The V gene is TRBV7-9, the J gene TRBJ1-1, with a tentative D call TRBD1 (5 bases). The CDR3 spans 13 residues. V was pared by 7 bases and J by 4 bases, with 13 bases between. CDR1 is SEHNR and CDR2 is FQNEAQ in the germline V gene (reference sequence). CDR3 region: CASNGGPITEAFF. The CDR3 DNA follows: TGTGCCAGCAACGGGGGACCGATCACTGAAGCTTTCTTT.

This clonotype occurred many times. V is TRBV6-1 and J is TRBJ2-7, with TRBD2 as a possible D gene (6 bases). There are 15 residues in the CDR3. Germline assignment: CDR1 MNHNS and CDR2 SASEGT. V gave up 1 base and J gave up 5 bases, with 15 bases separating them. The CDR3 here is CASSEGRGTRNEQYF. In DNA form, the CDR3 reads TGTGCCAGCAGTGAAGGTAGAGGGACTCGGAACGAGCAGTACTTC.

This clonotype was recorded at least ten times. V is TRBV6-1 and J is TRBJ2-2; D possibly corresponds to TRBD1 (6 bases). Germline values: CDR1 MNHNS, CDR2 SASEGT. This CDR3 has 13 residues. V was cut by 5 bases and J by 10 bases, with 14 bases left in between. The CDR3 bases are TGTGCCAGCAGTATAAACAGGGCGGAGGAGCTGTTTTTT. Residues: CASSINRAEELFF.